This T cell receptor beta chain was recorded in a study of blood T cell repertoires in COVID-19. As for the study in general: Spain, Italy and the United States supplied samples that represented acute and convalescent COVID-19. T cells, B-cell-depleted T cells, or PBMCs provided the cDNA or gDNA that served as material.

Germline V lookup: CDR1 SNHLY, CDR2 FYNNEI. The length of the CDR3 is 15 residues. After removal of 3 bases from V and 6 bases from J, the junction contained 9 bases not matched to a gene. Per the original data handling: Estimation of nucleated cell counts relied on the amplification of reference gene primers. Sequencing was performed with immunoSEQ multiplex PCR; in TCRdb, only in-frame clones are kept and a portion is missing. V and J calls and clone size are copied from that table; D and trimming were computed from the DNA. This table has about 100,000 clones, 88% appearing once. The clonotype originates from a human donor in a cohort sampled during active COVID-19. Sample: peripheral blood. The rearrangement uses TRBV2 and TRBJ2-3, with 7 positions matching TRBD2. The CDR3 nucleotides are TGTGCCAGCAGTGACGCGGGAGCCTTCACGGATACGCAGTATTTT. Residues: CASSDAGAFTDTQYF.